These 17 T cell receptor beta chains share one sample of origin, sequenced in a study of shared clonotypes between healthy human individuals (dated by TCRdb to 2018 to 2021). Library construction relied on the immunoSEQ multiplex PCR assay. TCRdb retrieved this table from immuneACCESS and kept in-frame rearrangements only. Not all clones are present; in checked studies, unresolved V genes account for under half, and no reason is known for the remainder. Counted in this sample were roughly 2,300,000 clones; 80% to 95% of them appeared once. The leading ten clones occupy approximately 0.39% of the sample. Sequencing was done on a sample of naive CD4+ T cells from PBMCs. The sample's cell subset or site, from its label and the paper: CD45RA+ positively selected. The receptors were sampled from a man aged 18 to 29 in good health. Some clones in this sample may be carry-over from other donors' samples.

The rearrangement joins TRBV5-6 to TRBJ1-2; D possibly corresponds to TRBD1 (6 bases). The CDR3 has 14 amino acids. Trimming took 4 bases from V and 9 from J, leaving 19 bases between them. The germline V gene encodes CDR1 SGHDT and CDR2 YYEEEE. In DNA form, the CDR3 reads TGTGCCAGCAGCCAACCGACAGGAGTCGAAAGCTACACCTTC. Its translation: CASSQPTGVESYTF.

Comments on this clone: One base away lies a much larger clone, so this may be a sequencing read error. This rearrangement joins TRBV6-1 to TRBJ2-5; D remains unclear. The J call may be incorrect, as the DNA end agrees better with TRBJ2-7. There are 10 residues in the CDR3. CDR1 and CDR2 (germline): MNHNS, SASEGT. Written as DNA, the CDR3 is TGTGCCAGCAGTAACTACGAGCAGTACTTC. It yields the protein CASSNYEQYF.

This sequence joins TRBV30 and TRBJ2-7, with 9 bases lining up with TRBD1. This CDR3 spans 14 amino acids. Germline CDR1 is GTSNPN and CDR2 is SVGIG (reference sequence). V shed 4 bases, J shed 0 bases, and the junction held 4 bases outside the gene matches. In nucleotides, the CDR3 is TGTGCCTGGATGGGACAGGGCCTCTCCTACGAGCAGTACTTC. This gives the protein CAWMGQGLSYEQYF.

Turning to this clone: The same CDR3 can be traced to other DNA sequences in this sample. The chain couples TRBV29-1 to TRBJ2-3, with 8 bases matching TRBD1. This CDR3 contains 11 residues. Trimming at V came to 7 bases and at J to 4 bases, leaving 1 base not matched to a gene. Germline loops: CDR1 SQVTM, CDR2 ANQGSEA. CDR3 sequence reads: CSAGGPDTQYF. The CDR3 DNA reads as TGCAGCGCAGGGGGCCCAGATACGCAGTATTTT.

The chain recombines TRBV5-1 with TRBJ2-1; 8 nucleotides match TRBD1. The CDR3 is 15 amino acids. Germline trimming cut 1 base from V and 2 bases from J; bases unmatched to any gene: 2. The germline V gene has CDR1 SGHRS and CDR2 YFSETQ. CDR3: CASSLQGATYNEQFF. CDR3 DNA sequence: TGCGCCAGCAGCTTGCAGGGGGCAACCTACAATGAGCAGTTCTTC.

The J gene is TRBJ2-1, the V gene TRBV5-1, with D perhaps matching TRBD2 (6 bases). This CDR3 has 12 amino acids. Trimming shortened V by 4 bases and J by 9 bases, and 11 bases separated the two germline ends. CDR1 SGHRS and CDR2 YFSETQ come from the germline V gene. As DNA, the CDR3 is TGCGCCAGCAGCCCCTCTAGCGTTGAGCAGTTCTTC. It translates to CASSPSSVEQFF.

The chain joins TRBV5-1 to TRBJ2-1; weak D call: TRBD2 (6 bases). The V end lost 0 bases, the J end lost 0 bases, and 19 bases lay between the germline ends. Germline-derived CDR1 and CDR2 are SGHRS and YFSETQ. The CDR3 runs to 19 residues. In DNA form, the CDR3 reads TGCGCCAGCAGCTTGGGGCCTTGGACTACCCAGAGCTCCTACAATGAGCAGTTCTTC. This codes for CASSLGPWTTQSSYNEQFF.

This clone was counted a few times. One end of the junction varies from germline; a read error may be responsible. This sequence joins TRBV4-3 and TRBJ1-2; 9 nucleotides match TRBD1. The CDR3 is 13 amino acids. Germline V gene data show CDR1 as LGHNA and CDR2 as YSLEER. The CDR3 nucleotides are TGCGCCAGCAGCCAAGATCGGGACAGGGTGCAAGGCTTC. It codes for CASSQDRDRVQGF.

This chain joins TRBV5-1 and TRBJ2-7; the match to TRBD2 covers 7 bases. Germline assignment: CDR1 SGHRS and CDR2 YFSETQ. J was trimmed by 0 bases and V by 0 bases; bases with no gene match: 6. This CDR3 contains 16 residues. CDR3 sequence reads: CASSLGLAFGSYEQYF. The CDR3 coding sequence is TGCGCCAGCAGCTTGGGACTAGCTTTTGGCTCCTACGAGCAGTACTTC.

In nucleotides, the CDR3 is TGTGCCAGCAGTTACTCGGGGACGGGCCGCAACGAGCAGTACTTC. It codes for CASSYSGTGRNEQYF. This rearrangement joins TRBV6-6 to TRBJ2-7; D might be TRBD1 or TRBD2, each matching 5 bases. The CDR3 loop spans 15 amino acids. From germline, CDR1 is MNHNY and CDR2 SVGAGI (reference sequence). The germline V and J ends were trimmed by 0 bases and 5 bases, with 14 bases remaining between them.

The V gene is TRBV15, the J gene TRBJ1-5; no reliable D call. V gave up 6 bases and J gave up 4 bases, with 10 bases separating them. This CDR3 has 13 amino acids. The germline V gene has CDR1 LNHNV and CDR2 YYDKDF (reference sequence). The CDR3 DNA reads TGTGCCACCAGAGGGCAGACTAATCAGCCCCAGCATTTT. Amino acid sequence: CATRGQTNQPQHF.

V usage is TRBV6-1 and J usage is TRBJ2-1; 10 bases are shared with TRBD2. CDR1 is MNHNS, CDR2 SASEGT, per germline. The V gene end was trimmed by 4 bases and the J gene end by 0 bases; junction bases not matched to a gene: 6. The CDR3 has 17 residues. The CDR3: CASSALAGVSSYNEQFF. The CDR3 nucleotides are TGTGCCAGCAGTGCCCTAGCGGGAGTCTCCTCCTACAATGAGCAGTTCTTC.

CDR3 loop: CASSTSYEQYF. CDR3 bases: TGTGCCAGCAGCACCTCCTACGAGCAGTACTTC. The J gene is TRBJ2-7, the V gene TRBV7-2; D uncertain. This CDR3 has 11 amino acids. V was trimmed by 5 bases and J by 0 bases, leaving 2 bases between them. Germline CDR1 reads SGHTA; CDR2 reads FQGNSA.

This chain uses TRBV10-1 with TRBJ2-1; TRBD2 matches at 11 bases. From germline, CDR1 is WNHNN and CDR2 SYGVQD (reference sequence). The junction had 21 bases not matched to a gene; V was cut back by 3 bases and J by 11 bases. The CDR3 length is 19 residues. The CDR3: CASSDRWDSGRGSTTKQFF. CDR3 DNA: TGCGCCAGCAGTGACCGATGGGATAGCGGGAGGGGCTCAACAACGAAGCAGTTCTTC.

V usage is TRBV7-9 and J usage is TRBJ1-1, with 12 bases aligning to TRBD1. The V segment lost 5 bases and the J segment 3 bases; nucleotides outside the gene matches: 7. This CDR3 region has 16 residues. Germline CDR1 reads SEHNR; CDR2 reads FQNEAQ (reference sequence). This CDR3 reads CASSRAGQGAYTEAFF. As DNA, the CDR3 is TGTGCCAGCAGCCGGGCGGGACAGGGGGCTTACACTGAAGCTTTCTTT. The variable domain in full, with the rest retrieved from reference TRBV7-9 and TRBJ1-1, is DTGVSQNPRHKITKRGQNVTFRCDPISEHNRLYWYRQTLGQGPEFLTYFQNEAQLEKSRLLSDRFSAERPKGSFSTLEIQRTEQGDSAMYLCASSRAGQGAYTEAFFGQGTRLTVV.

The chain uses TRBV10-1 and TRBJ1-2, with 9 bases aligning to TRBD1. The CDR3 covers 14 residues. Trimming at V came to 7 bases and at J to 6 bases, leaving 9 bases not matched to a gene. CDR1 and CDR2 (germline): WNHNN, SYGVQD (reference sequence). In DNA, the CDR3 is TGCGCCAGCATCTGGGACAGGGTTATCCATGGCTACACCTTC. This sequence encodes CASIWDRVIHGYTF.

This rearrangement joins TRBV7-9 to TRBJ1-1; 9 bases are shared with TRBD1. Germline V gene lookup returns CDR1 SEHNR and CDR2 FQNEAQ (reference sequence). The CDR3 loop spans 17 amino acids. The J segment lost 1 base and the V segment lost 5 bases, leaving 11 bases of the junction unmatched. The CDR3 protein is CASSKGQGVEGNTEAFF. The CDR3 region has the DNA TGTGCCAGCAGCAAGGGACAGGGTGTGGAGGGGAACACTGAAGCTTTCTTT.